This T cell receptor (beta chain) appears in the sequencing data of a study of control samples from healthy donors and cancer patients. The ends were cut back, 3 bases at V and 9 bases at J, with 6 bases in the middle. The CDR3 is 11 residues long. Produced via immunoSEQ multiplex PCR; TCRdb's table is partial and in-frame only. The table shows about 97,000 clones, with approximately 90% occurring only once. This clonotype was sampled from a woman aged 18 to 35 in good health. The genes are TRBV12-3 or TRBV12-4 and TRBJ2-1, with D unclear. Sequencing input: blood. The CDR3 region is CASSFGLEQFF. CDR3 coding DNA: TGTGCCAGCAGTTTTGGCCTTGAGCAGTTCTTC.